Following are 27 T cell receptor beta chains from one sample sequenced in a study of blood T cell repertoires in COVID-19. TCRdb's copy holds only in-frame clones and misses some; the assay was immunoSEQ multiplex PCR. In the table there are 60,000 to 70,000 clones, 80% to 90% of which are singletons. Specimen: peripheral blood. These TCRs come from a woman over 75 with active COVID-19.

CDR3 nucleotides: TGTGCCAGCAGCTTTTCCGGGACAGACTACGAGCAGTACTTC. It specifies CASSFSGTDYEQYF. V gene TRBV5-6 combines with J gene TRBJ2-7; 7 bases are shared with TRBD1. V trimming: 2 bases; J trimming: 3 bases; junction bases outside the gene matches: 5. CDR3 length: 14 residues. Germline lookup yields CDR1 SGHDT and CDR2 YYEEEE.

The V call is TRBV19, the J call TRBJ1-5; tentatively, D is TRBD1 (5 bases). V dropped 5 bases and J dropped 6 bases, with 17 bases sitting between them. The length of the CDR3 is 15 residues. In germline, CDR1 is LNHDA, CDR2 SQIVND (reference sequence). The CDR3 DNA sequence: TGTGCCAGTAGTTCGCCGGTTAGGGGAGGTCAGCCCCAGCATTTT. Amino acids: CASSSPVRGGQPQHF.

This sequence joins TRBV5-1 and TRBJ2-2; D gene unclear. V shed 0 bases and J shed 3 bases, with 6 bases lying between them. This CDR3 is 14 amino acids long. The germline V gene encodes CDR1 SGHRS and CDR2 YFSETQ. This chain's CDR3 is CASSLGVDTGELFF. The CDR3 coding sequence is TGCGCCAGCAGCTTGGGAGTTGACACCGGGGAGCTGTTTTTT.

V gene TRBV5-6 combines with J gene TRBJ2-3; TRBD1 agrees at 7 bases. Germline V lookup: CDR1 SGHDT, CDR2 YYEEEE. This CDR3 has 17 residues. The V segment lost 3 bases and the J segment 7 bases; nucleotides outside the gene matches: 17. The CDR3 region has the DNA TGTGCCAGCAGCTCCTCACGACAGGGTCTGGGGTTTTATACGCAGTATTTT. This codes for CASSSSRQGLGFYTQYF.

The V gene is TRBV4-3, the J gene TRBJ1-1; 7 bases agree with TRBD1. V lost 0 bases to trimming and J lost 4 bases; unmatched junction nucleotides: 11. This CDR3 region has 17 residues. CDR1 is LGHNA and CDR2 is YSLEER in the germline V gene. The CDR3 DNA follows: TGCGCCAGCAGCCAAGATCCCAACAGGGGTTGGGGCACTGAAGCTTTCTTT. It specifies CASSQDPNRGWGTEAFF.

CDR3 in DNA: TGCAGTGCTACCGAGGAGGTGCGACAGTTCTTC. It codes for CSATEEVRQFF. The rearrangement uses TRBV20-1 and TRBJ2-1; tentatively, D is TRBD2 (5 bases). The germline CDR1 and CDR2 sequences are DFQATT and SNEGSKA (reference sequence). The CDR3 runs 11 residues. V lost 4 bases and J lost 13, with 14 bases in between.

The rearrangement joins TRBV7-2 to TRBJ2-1, with 8 nucleotides matching TRBD2. CDR1 is SGHTA, CDR2 FQGNSA, per germline. There are 15 residues in the CDR3. J lost 7 bases, V lost 5 bases, and 10 bases had no gene match. The CDR3 protein is CASSHDSAGANEQFF. The CDR3 nucleotides are TGTGCCAGCAGCCACGACTCAGCGGGGGCAAATGAGCAGTTCTTC.

This rearrangement joins TRBV28 to TRBJ1-1; 8 bases map to TRBD1. CDR3 length equals 16 residues. Trimming took 5 bases from V and 0 from J; bases not matched to a gene: 8. Per the germline V gene, CDR1 is MDHEN and CDR2 is SYDVKM. CDR3 sequence reads: CASSPRTGKVNTEAFF. The CDR3 nucleotides read TGTGCCAGCAGTCCCCGGACAGGGAAGGTGAACACTGAAGCTTTCTTT. Full variable domain (remainder filled in from reference TRBV28 and TRBJ1-1): DVKVTQSSRYLVKRTGEKVFLECVQDMDHENMFWYRQDPGLGLRLIYFSYDVKMKEKGDIPEGYSVSREKKERFSLILESASTNQTSMYLCASSPRTGKVNTEAFFGQGTRLTVV.

This chain connects TRBV30 to TRBJ2-3; no reliable D call. Germline CDR1 and CDR2: GTSNPN and SVGIG (reference sequence). The CDR3 has 13 amino acids. V lost 4 bases, J lost 2 bases, and 10 bases lay in between. CDR3 in DNA: TGTGCCTGGACGCGGATTATCACAGATACGCAGTATTTT. Amino acids: CAWTRIITDTQYF.

The chain has TRBV11-2 and TRBJ2-1; weak D call: TRBD2 (7 bases). CDR1 is SGHAT and CDR2 is FQNNGV in the germline V gene. The CDR3 is 16 residues long. Trimming shortened V by 5 bases and J by 8 bases, and 22 bases separated the two germline ends. The CDR3 DNA sequence: TGTGCCAGCAGCATATCCCTTGCGGGGGCCGGGCATGAGCAGTTCTTC. Amino acids: CASSISLAGAGHEQFF.

In DNA, the CDR3 is TGTGCCAGCAGCTTAGCAGCTTCCACTGCGCAGTATTTT. This gives the protein CASSLAASTAQYF. This sequence joins TRBV7-2 and TRBJ2-3; D is unclear. Trimming took off 0 bases at V and 10 bases at J, with 11 bases between the two ends. This CDR3 is 13 amino acids long. CDR1 is SGHTA and CDR2 is FQGNSA in the germline V gene. The variable domain in full, with the rest retrieved from reference TRBV7-2 and TRBJ2-3, is GAGVSQSPSNKVTEKGKDVELRCDPISGHTALYWYRQSLGQGLEFLIYFQGNSAPDKSGLPSDRFSAERTGGSVSTLTIQRTQQEDSAVYLCASSLAASTAQYFGPGTRLTVL.

This sequence joins TRBV6-6 and TRBJ2-3; D possibly corresponds to TRBD2 (8 bases). The CDR3 consists of 15 residues. Trimming left V 7 bases short and J 4 bases short, with 18 bases between. Germline values: CDR1 MNHNY, CDR2 SVGAGI (reference sequence). The CDR3 sequence is CASILAGQGADTQYF. CDR3 DNA sequence: TGTGCCAGCATTTTAGCGGGGCAGGGGGCAGATACGCAGTATTTT.

The chain is built from TRBV5-4 and TRBJ1-1; D remains ambiguous. V was shortened by 3 bases and J by 7 bases, with 10 bases between the two germline ends. This CDR3 region has 12 residues. Germline V gene data show CDR1 as SGHNT and CDR2 as YYREEE (reference sequence). CDR3 bases: TGTGCCAGCAGCTACGATCGGGGTGAAGCTTTCTTT. Protein: CASSYDRGEAFF.

CDR3 amino acids: CASSYTGKGSGNTIYF. The CDR3 DNA reads as TGTGCCAGTAGTTATACAGGGAAAGGCTCTGGAAACACCATATATTTT. The rearrangement uses TRBV19 and TRBJ1-3; tentatively, D is TRBD1 (6 bases). Deletions cut 5 bases from V and 0 bases from J, with 14 bases between. Germline V lookup: CDR1 LNHDA, CDR2 SQIVND (reference sequence). This CDR3 spans 16 amino acids.

The chain carries TRBV5-1 and TRBJ1-4; TRBD1 is a possible D gene (5 bases). V was pared by 0 bases and J by 5 bases, with 14 bases between. Germline V gene data show CDR1 as SGHRS and CDR2 as YFSETQ. CDR3 size: 16 residues. CDR3 DNA: TGCGCCAGCAGCTTGGGGGGCCAGGGAGGGAATGAAAAACTGTTTTTT. Its translation: CASSLGGQGGNEKLFF.

The V gene is TRBV2, the J gene TRBJ2-5, with 13 bases fitting TRBD2. This CDR3 comprises 16 residues. CDR1 and CDR2 (germline): SNHLY, FYNNEI. Unmatched junction bases numbered 7, after V lost 5 bases and J lost 4 bases. In nucleotides, the CDR3 is TGTGCCAGCAGTCCAGGCTGGACTAGCGGGGGAGAGACCCAGTACTTC. Its translation: CASSPGWTSGGETQYF.

The chain has TRBV9 and TRBJ1-5; possible D gene TRBD1, 6 bases. This CDR3 spans 14 amino acids. CDR1 is SGDLS, CDR2 YYNGEE, per germline. V was cut by 4 bases and J by 3 bases, with 11 bases left in between. This chain's CDR3 is CASSSGQINQPQHF. CDR3 DNA sequence: TGTGCCAGCAGCTCCGGACAGATCAATCAGCCCCAGCATTTT.

CDR3 amino acids: CASSLGGSSSYEQYF. CDR3 in DNA: TGTGCCAGCAGCTTAGGGGGCTCGAGCTCCTACGAGCAGTACTTC. The chain has TRBV11-2 and TRBJ2-7, with D perhaps TRBD1 (5 bases). Trimming removed 1 base from V and 0 bases from J, with 10 bases in between. The CDR3 has 15 amino acids. CDR1 SGHAT and CDR2 FQNNGV come from the germline V gene.

This chain uses TRBV7-9 with TRBJ2-5, with 14 positions matching TRBD2. The CDR3 loop spans 15 amino acids. V lost 5 bases and J lost 5; bases outside the gene matches: 4. The germline gives CDR1 SEHNR, CDR2 FQNEAQ (reference sequence). CDR3 sequence: CASSLTSGGVETQYF. The CDR3 nucleotides are TGTGCCAGCAGCCTGACTAGCGGGGGGGTCGAGACCCAGTACTTC.

J is TRBJ2-1 and V is TRBV5-1; 9 bases align to TRBD2. The CDR3 runs to 18 residues. Germline CDR1 reads SGHRS; CDR2 reads YFSETQ. The V gene end was trimmed by 5 bases and the J gene end by 4 bases; junction bases not matched to a gene: 16. CDR3 residues: CASSPSPNSGGRYNEQFF. Here the CDR3 DNA reads TGCGCCAGCAGTCCGTCCCCTAATAGCGGGGGACGTTACAATGAGCAGTTCTTC.

The chain employs TRBV27 and TRBJ1-5, with D hard to call. With 8 bases removed from V and 4 bases from J, the gap between germline ends came to 12 bases. CDR1 is MNHEY and CDR2 is SMNVEV in the germline V gene (reference sequence). CDR3 length: 13 residues. DNA of the CDR3: TGTGCCAGCCGACAACAGATTAATCAGCCCCAGCATTTT. It is translated as CASRQQINQPQHF.

This chain uses TRBV2 with TRBJ1-6; tentatively, D is TRBD1 (6 bases). The length of the CDR3 is 14 residues. Per germline, CDR1 SNHLY and CDR2 FYNNEI. Trimming cost V 3 bases and J 8 bases, with 11 bases left between them. The CDR3 here is CASSEDSRYSPLHF. Here the CDR3 DNA reads TGTGCCAGCAGTGAGGACAGCCGTTATTCACCCCTCCACTTT. The full variable domain, rest sourced from reference TRBV2 and TRBJ1-6, is EPEVTQTPSHQVTQMGQEVILRCVPISNHLYFYWYRQILGQKVEFLVSFYNNEISEKSEIFDDQFSVERPDGSNFTLKIRSTKLEDSAMYFCASSEDSRYSPLHFGNGTRLTVT.

This clone has a handful of counts. The chain combines TRBV7-2 with TRBJ1-2, with 12 bases matching TRBD1. Losses at the gene ends were 0 bases for V and 2 bases for J; bases not matched to a gene: 4. The CDR3 runs 17 residues. Germline values: CDR1 SGHTA, CDR2 FQGNSA. The CDR3 coding sequence is TGTGCCAGCAGCTTAGCTGGGACAGGGGGCTGGAACTATGGCTACACCTTC. It translates to CASSLAGTGGWNYGYTF.

This chain connects TRBV6-5 to TRBJ2-2; TRBD2 matches at 12 bases. The CDR3 runs to 16 residues. After removal of 4 bases from V and 7 bases from J, the junction contained 7 bases not matched to a gene. Germline assignment: CDR1 MNHEY and CDR2 SVGAGI. The CDR3 DNA reads TGTGCCAGCAGTTCACCTAGCGGGGGGGCCGGCGGGGAGCTGTTTTTT. This gives the protein CASSSPSGGAGGELFF.

V gene TRBV7-9 combines with J gene TRBJ1-2; D not resolved. Germline V gene data show CDR1 as SEHNR and CDR2 as FQNEAQ (reference sequence). The CDR3 is 13 amino acids. The germline V and J ends were trimmed by 5 bases and 7 bases, with 14 bases remaining between them. The CDR3 nucleotides are TGTGCCAGCAGCCCCCGGGAGGGTTTTGGCTACACCTTC. Residues: CASSPREGFGYTF.

This sequence joins TRBV27 and TRBJ1-1, with D possibly matching TRBD1 (5 bases). V was shortened by 4 bases and J by 1 base, with 13 bases between the two germline ends. CDR1 MNHEY and CDR2 SMNVEV come from the germline V gene (reference sequence). The CDR3 totals 15 residues. The CDR3 DNA is TGTGCCAGCAGTTACTCCAGGGTCGGGAACACTGAAGCTTTCTTT. Protein: CASSYSRVGNTEAFF.

The chain links TRBV10-3 to TRBJ1-5, with D tentatively TRBD1 (5 bases). The V end was cut by 3 bases, the J end by 6 bases, with 15 bases between. The CDR3 has 15 amino acids. Germline loops: CDR1 ENHRY, CDR2 SYGVKD. The CDR3 DNA is TGTGCCATCAGTGAAGGCAGGGATGTTTTTCAGCCCCAGCATTTT. Its translation is CAISEGRDVFQPQHF.